The clone carrying this T cell receptor (beta chain) was seen at least ten times. This record belongs to a study of blood T cells in healthy people across ages. Alongside a J-beta primer mix, a sample-barcoded 5' primer served in a second PCR lasting roughly 7 to 11 cycles. TCRdb re-called the 5' RACE reads through MiXCR, storing one row per CDR3 protein. The sample shows 1.5 million to 2 million distinct CDR3 sequences, 28% of them seen only once. Germline CDR1 LGHNA, CDR2 YSLEER. Trimming took 1 base from V and 0 from J, leaving 8 bases between them. The CDR3 consists of 15 residues. This receptor was obtained from a woman aged 25 to 45 in good health. This chain uses TRBV4-3 with TRBJ2-3; D is undetermined. The sample taken for sequencing was blood. This CDR3 is CASSQGLTSTDTQYF. The CDR3 DNA follows: TGCGCCAGCAGCCAAGGACTGACTAGCACAGATACGCAGTATTTT.